The 6 T cell receptor beta chains listed next were all sequenced from one sample in a study of T cells after yellow fever vaccination. From the 5' RACE reads, TCRdb called clonotypes with MiXCR, one entry per CDR3 protein. In the table there are about 630,000 distinct CDR3 sequences, around an eighth of which are singletons. The source material was PBMCs, sampled on the day of the yellow fever booster vaccination. The receptors stem from a man aged 30 to 39 who received the YFV17D yellow fever vaccine.

This chain joins TRBV5-1 and TRBJ1-4; D unclear. The V end lost 4 bases, the J end lost 8 bases, and 18 bases lay between the germline ends. CDR3 length: 15 residues. Germline V lookup: CDR1 SGHRS, CDR2 YFSETQ. CDR3 residues: CASSAFGRNGEKLFF. The CDR3 coding sequence is TGCGCCAGCAGCGCGTTTGGACGGAACGGGGAAAAACTGTTTTTT.

This clonotype was detected many times. This chain joins TRBV19 and TRBJ1-5; 9 bases are shared with TRBD1. In germline, CDR1 is LNHDA, CDR2 SQIVND (reference sequence). V was clipped by 4 bases and J by 1 base; unmatched bases: 5. CDR3 length equals 16 residues. DNA for the CDR3: TGTGCCAGTAGTAGGGACAGGGTTATCAGCAATCAGCCCCAGCATTTT. As protein: CASSRDRVISNQPQHF.

The V and J genes are TRBV20-1 and TRBJ1-1; D call uncertain. The V and J ends lost 0 bases and 3 bases respectively, with 11 bases between them. CDR3 length: 14 residues. Germline V gives CDR1 DFQATT, CDR2 SNEGSKA (reference sequence). The CDR3 DNA is TGCAGTGCTAGAGATAGCTTCGGGGACACTGAAGCTTTCTTT. Protein product: CSARDSFGDTEAFF.

The V gene is TRBV20-1, the J gene TRBJ2-7, with 8 bases aligning to TRBD2. Germline CDR1 DFQATT, CDR2 SNEGSKA (reference sequence). The CDR3 covers 15 residues. The V and J ends lost 6 bases and 5 bases, in that order; junction bases with no gene match: 15. In nucleotides, the CDR3 is TGCAGTGCCACCACGATGGAGGCGGGAGGTAACGAGCAGTACTTC. Amino acid sequence: CSATTMEAGGNEQYF.

V usage is TRBV5-6 and J usage is TRBJ2-3; D is unresolved. The CDR3 has 14 amino acids. V lost 0 bases and J 2 bases, leaving 7 bases between the germline ends. Per the germline V gene, CDR1 is SGHDT and CDR2 is YYEEEE. The DNA for the CDR3 is TGTGCCAGCAGCTTGGGACACCCCACAGATACGCAGTATTTT. This sequence encodes CASSLGHPTDTQYF.

V gene TRBV7-9 combines with J gene TRBJ1-2; 7 positions match TRBD1. J lost 4 bases, V lost 6 bases, and 14 bases had no gene match. The germline V gene has CDR1 SEHNR and CDR2 FQNEAQ (reference sequence). The CDR3 sequence is 16 residues long. The CDR3 spells CASSKGIGGGGYGYTF. The CDR3 DNA reads TGTGCCAGCAGTAAAGGGATAGGGGGCGGTGGCTATGGCTACACCTTC.